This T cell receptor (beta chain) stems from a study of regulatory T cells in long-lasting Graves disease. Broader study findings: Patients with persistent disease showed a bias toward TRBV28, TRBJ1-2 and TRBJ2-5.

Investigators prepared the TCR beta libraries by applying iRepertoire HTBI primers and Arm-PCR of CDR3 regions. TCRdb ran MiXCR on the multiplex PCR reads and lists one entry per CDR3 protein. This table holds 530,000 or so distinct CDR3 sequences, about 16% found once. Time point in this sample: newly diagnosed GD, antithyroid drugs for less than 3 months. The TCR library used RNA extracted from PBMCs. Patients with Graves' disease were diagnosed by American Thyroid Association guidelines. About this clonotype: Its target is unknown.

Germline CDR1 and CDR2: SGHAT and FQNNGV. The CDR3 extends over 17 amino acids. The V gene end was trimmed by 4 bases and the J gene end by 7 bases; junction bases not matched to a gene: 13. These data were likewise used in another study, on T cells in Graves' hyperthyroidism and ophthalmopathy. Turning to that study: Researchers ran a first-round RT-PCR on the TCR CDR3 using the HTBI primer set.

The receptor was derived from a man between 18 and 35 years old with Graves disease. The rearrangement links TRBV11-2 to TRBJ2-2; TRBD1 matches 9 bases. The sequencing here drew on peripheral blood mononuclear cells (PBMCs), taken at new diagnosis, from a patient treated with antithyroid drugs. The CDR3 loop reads CASSSNRGRGVFGELFF. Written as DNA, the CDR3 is TGTGCCAGCAGCTCAAACAGGGGGCGCGGGGTCTTCGGGGAGCTGTTTTTT.